This T cell receptor (beta chain) is drawn from a study of molecular identifiers for immune sequencing clone quantification. Study in general: Sequencing covered four of five parts into which replicate RNA from approximately 20,000 or 100,000 naive CD8 cells was split.

One entry per CDR3 protein, called by TCRdb with MiXCR from the PCR reads. The sample holds about 510,000 distinct CDR3 sequences, around 23% seen once. Germline CDR1 LGHNA, CDR2 YSLEER. V lost 0 bases and J lost 4, with 19 bases in between. CDR3 length: 17 residues. Preparation of naive CD8 libraries involved roughly 18,000 to 1,100,000 sorted cells and 10%, 30% or 50% RNA. A CD8+CD4-CCR7+CD45RA+ phenotype served as the sorting definition for naive CD8 T cells. The sample comprised naive CD8+ T cells from blood, with Jurkat cell RNA spiked in. Subset specified: FACS-sorted CD8+CD4-CCR7+CD45RA+ naive T cells. The chain employs TRBV4-3 and TRBJ2-7; D unclear. This receptor was identified in a human donor in good health. Some libraries in this study had Jurkat cell RNA spiked in. The CDR3 here is CASSQDFASASVYEQYF. DNA of the CDR3: TGCGCCAGCAGCCAAGACTTCGCTAGTGCTTCGGTTTACGAGCAGTACTTC.